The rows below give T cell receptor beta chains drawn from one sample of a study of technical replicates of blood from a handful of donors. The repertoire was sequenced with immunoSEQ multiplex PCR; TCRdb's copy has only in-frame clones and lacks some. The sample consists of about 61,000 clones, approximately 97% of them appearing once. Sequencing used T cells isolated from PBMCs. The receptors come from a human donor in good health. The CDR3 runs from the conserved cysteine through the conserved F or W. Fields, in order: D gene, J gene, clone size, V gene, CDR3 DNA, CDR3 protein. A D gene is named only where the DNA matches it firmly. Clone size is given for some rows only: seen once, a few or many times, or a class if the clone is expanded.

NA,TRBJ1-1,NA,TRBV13,TGTGCCAGCAGCCCTCACACGCCCGAAGCTTTCTTT,CASSPHTPEAFF
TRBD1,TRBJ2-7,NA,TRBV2,TGTGCCAGCAGCAGGGACAGGGAAAGCAGGAACCCACACTGCGAGCAGTACTTC,CASSRDRESRNPHCEQYF
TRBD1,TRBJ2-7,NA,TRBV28,TGTGCCAGCAGTGCGGGACAGGCGCCCTACGAGCAGTACTTC,CASSAGQAPYEQYF
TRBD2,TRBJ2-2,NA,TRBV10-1,TGCGCCAGCAGTGACCCTAGCGGCGCGAACACCGGGGAGCTGTTTTTT,CASSDPSGANTGELFF
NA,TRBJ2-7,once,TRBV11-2,TGTGCCAGCAGCTTACAATTCAGGGGAAGCGAGCAGTACTTC,CASSLQFRGSEQYF
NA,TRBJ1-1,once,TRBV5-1,TGCGCCAGCACCCTGGGGGGAGACAGGAACACTGAAGCTTTCTTT,CASTLGGDRNTEAFF
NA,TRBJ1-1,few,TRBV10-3,TGTGCCACCATGAGGCGGGGCTTGGATCCTGAAGCTTTCTTT,CATMRRGLDPEAFF
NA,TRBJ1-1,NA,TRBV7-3,TGTGCCAGCAGCTTACGGGGGGCTGGGACTGAAGCTTTCTTT,CASSLRGAGTEAFF
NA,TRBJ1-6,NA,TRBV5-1,TGCGCCAGCAGCTTGGAACAGGGTGGTAATTCACCCCTCCACTTT,CASSLEQGGNSPLHF
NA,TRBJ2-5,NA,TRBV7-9,TGTGCCAGCAGCTTGATACAGATTGCAATTCAAGAGACCCAGTACTTC,CASSLIQIAIQETQYF
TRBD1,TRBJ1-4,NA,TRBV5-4,TGTGCCAGCAGCTTGGCCACCGCAGGGGGTCTAGTTATAGCGAATGAAAAACTGTTTTTT,CASSLATAGGLVIANEKLFF
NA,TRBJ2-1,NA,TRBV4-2,TGTGCCAGCAGCCAAGATCCGGCGGGGTTGGATGAGCAGTTCTTC,CASSQDPAGLDEQFF
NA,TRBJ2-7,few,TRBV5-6,TGTGCCAGCAGCGACCGGGACTCCCATTACGAGCAGTACTTC,CASSDRDSHYEQYF
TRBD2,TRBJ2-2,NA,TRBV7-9,TGTGCCAGCAGGGAGCAGGCGGGGGGGACTCTGTCCGGGGAGCTGTTTTTT,CASREQAGGTLSGELFF
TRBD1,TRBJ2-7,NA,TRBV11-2,TGTGCCAGCAGCGGGGACAGCTCCTACGAGCAGTACTTC,CASSGDSSYEQYF
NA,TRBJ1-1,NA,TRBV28,TGTGCCAGCAGTTTAGTTGCAGCGGCCCAGAGGACTGAAGCTTTCTTT,CASSLVAAAQRTEAFF
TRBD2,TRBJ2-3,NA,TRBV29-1,TGCAGCGTCATAGGGGCGGCGGGGACTAGCGGGAGCACTAGCACAGATACGCAGTATTTT,CSVIGAAGTSGSTSTDTQYF
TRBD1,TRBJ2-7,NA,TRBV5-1,TGCGCCAGCAGCTTGGTGGGACAGGGGATATCCTACGAGCAGTACTTC,CASSLVGQGISYEQYF
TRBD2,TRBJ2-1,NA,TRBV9,TGTGCCAGCAGCGACTTAGCGGGGGGACATTACAATGAGCAGTTCTTC,CASSDLAGGHYNEQFF
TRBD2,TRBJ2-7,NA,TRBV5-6,TGTGCCAGCAGCTTGGGGACTAGCATCTACGAGCAGTACTTC,CASSLGTSIYEQYF
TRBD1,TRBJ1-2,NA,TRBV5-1,TGCGCCAGCGAGGAGATTAGCTTGGATTATGGACAGGGGGTTGGCTACACCTTC,CASEEISLDYGQGVGYTF
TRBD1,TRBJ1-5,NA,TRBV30,TGTGCCTGGAGTACTCGGGACAGGGGAGGCGGTCAGCCCCAGCATTTT,CAWSTRDRGGGQPQHF
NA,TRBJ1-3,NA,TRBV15,TGTGCCACCAGCAGAGTTATAGGAAACACCATATATTTT,CATSRVIGNTIYF
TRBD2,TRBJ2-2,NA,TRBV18,TGTGCCAGCTCACCGTCAGTAGCGGGAGGGAACACCGGGGAGCTGTTTTTT,CASSPSVAGGNTGELFF
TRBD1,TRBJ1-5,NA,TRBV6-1,TGTGCCAGCAGTGACGCCGGGACAGGGGACCGTCAGCCCCAGCATTTT,CASSDAGTGDRQPQHF
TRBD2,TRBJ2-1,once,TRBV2,TGTGCCAGCAGTGTACTAGCGGCCTACAATGAGCAGTTCTTC,CASSVLAAYNEQFF
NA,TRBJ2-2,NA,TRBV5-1,TGCGCCAGCAGCTTTACACAGGCTACCGGGGAGCTGTTTTTT,CASSFTQATGELFF
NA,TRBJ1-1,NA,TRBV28,TGTGCCAGCGTTGAAGGTCGGAGGAACACTGAAGCTTTCTTT,CASVEGRRNTEAFF
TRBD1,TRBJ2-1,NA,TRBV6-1,TGTGCCAGCAGGGACAGGTGGAACAATGAGCAGTTCTTC,CASRDRWNNEQFF